These 10 T cell receptor beta chains share one sample of origin, sequenced in a study of cytomegalovirus exposure and HLA in healthy donors. The table came from immunoSEQ multiplex PCR; TCRdb's copy has only in-frame clones and leaves some out. The table records tens of thousands of clones, around 90% of them present only once. Source material: PBMCs. The source is a man aged 25-45 years in good health and CMV-seronegative.

The chain carries TRBV19 and TRBJ2-7, with D maybe TRBD1 (6 bases). Trimming removed 8 bases at V and 2 bases at J, with 13 bases between. The CDR3 contains 13 residues. Germline CDR1 is LNHDA and CDR2 is SQIVND (reference sequence). CDR3 nucleotides: TGTGCCAGTTCTGGGACACAGACCTACGAGCAGTACTTC. Translated, it gives CASSGTQTYEQYF.

The V gene is TRBV21-1, the J gene TRBJ2-5; the D call TRBD2 from the table was never checked on the DNA. TRBV21-1 is annotated as a pseudogene. The CDR3 spans 12 residues. CDR3 sequence reads: CASSNAVETQYF. DNA for the CDR3: TGTGCCAGCAGCAACGCGGTGGAGACCCAGTACTTC.

V and J are TRBV19 and TRBJ1-4, with D perhaps TRBD1 (5 bases). This CDR3 is 16 amino acids long. From germline, CDR1 is LNHDA and CDR2 SQIVND (reference sequence). Trimming shortened V by 10 bases and J by 2 bases, and 20 bases separated the two germline ends. The CDR3 loop is CATTRRQTRTNEKLFF. The CDR3 DNA reads as TGTGCCACTACACGGAGACAGACCCGCACTAATGAAAAACTGTTTTTT.

This chain links TRBV5-8 with TRBJ1-1; TRBD1 might be the D (6 bases). Looked up from germline, CDR1 is SGHTS and CDR2 is YDEGEE. CDR3 length: 14 amino acids. Trimming removed 2 bases at V and 5 bases at J, with 13 bases between. This CDR3 reads CASSLRRQVTEAFF. The CDR3 region has the DNA TGTGCCAGCAGCTTACGGAGACAGGTGACTGAAGCTTTCTTT.

The chain combines TRBV5-1 with TRBJ2-6, with D perhaps matching TRBD2 (6 bases). This CDR3 spans 17 amino acids. Between the trimmed V and J ends, which lost 4 bases and 0 bases, there was a span of 14 bases. The germline gives CDR1 SGHRS, CDR2 YFSETQ. The CDR3 here is CASSLGGAGSGANVLTF. CDR3 sequence (DNA): TGCGCCAGCAGCCTCGGAGGGGCCGGCTCTGGGGCCAACGTCCTGACTTTC.

V usage is TRBV28 and J usage is TRBJ2-5; TRBD2 matches at 8 bases. The V gene's germline CDR1 is MDHEN and CDR2 SYDVKM. This CDR3 contains 15 residues. V lost 5 bases and J lost 4; bases outside the gene matches: 9. The CDR3 reads CASSVPGGGGETQYF. The CDR3 DNA follows: TGTGCCAGCAGTGTCCCGGGAGGGGGGGGAGAGACCCAGTACTTC.

CDR3 nucleotides: TGTGCCAGCAGCTTAGATATCCACAATGAGCAGTTCTTC. This encodes CASSLDIHNEQFF. V usage is TRBV11-3 and J usage is TRBJ2-1; D gene uncertain. Germline V gives CDR1 SGHNT, CDR2 YENEEA. Deletions cut 0 bases from V and 5 bases from J, with 5 bases between. The CDR3 has 13 residues.

The chain links TRBV5-1 to TRBJ2-1, with a possible D match to TRBD2 (6 bases). V was clipped by 5 bases and J by 7 bases, with 13 bases between them. The germline V gene has CDR1 SGHRS and CDR2 YFSETQ. The CDR3 is made up of 13 amino acids. The CDR3 here is CASSWAGGNEQFF. In DNA form, the CDR3 reads TGCGCCAGCAGTTGGGCCGGAGGGAATGAGCAGTTCTTC.

V and J are TRBV4-1 and TRBJ2-7; 8 bases are shared with TRBD1. The CDR3 runs to 14 residues. V lost 3 bases and J lost 3; bases outside the gene matches: 4. CDR1 MGHRA and CDR2 YSYEKL come from the germline V gene. Here the CDR3 reads CASSHPDRGYEQYF. CDR3 DNA sequence: TGCGCCAGCAGCCACCCAGACAGGGGCTACGAGCAGTACTTC.

V usage is TRBV19 and J usage is TRBJ1-5, with 8 bases fitting TRBD1. Germline CDR1 is LNHDA and CDR2 is SQIVND (reference sequence). The CDR3 loop spans 20 amino acids. With 6 bases clipped from V and 2 bases from J, the junction kept 21 bases outside the gene matches. In DNA form, the CDR3 reads TGTGCCAGTAGCCCTCCTGAGAGGACAGGGCCTACGATCGGCAATCAGCCCCAGCATTTT. This translates into CASSPPERTGPTIGNQPQHF.